The present entry profiles one T cell receptor (beta chain) with its context. Its antigen is not known. An end of the junction does not agree with germline; a read error may underlie this. This CDR3 region has 10 residues. Looked up from germline, CDR1 is LGHNT and CDR2 is FRNRAP. This sample was included in a study of cytomegalovirus exposure and HLA in healthy donors. Study-wide findings and caveats: According to reports, the classifier identified cytomegalovirus status with high specificity and sensitivity. The study had only CMV serostatus as immune exposure information.

13 Jbeta primers and 60 Vbeta primers were used for the PCR. Clones were sequenced by immunoSEQ multiplex PCR, and TCRdb holds only the in-frame ones, with some missing. The sample yields around 220,000 clones, about three quarters seen once. The clonotype comes from a man younger than 35 in good health and CMV-seronegative. This chain uses TRBV12-5 with TRBJ2-7; the D gene is possibly TRBD1 (5 bases). The material sequenced was PBMCs. The CDR3 is CASGLVVGPF. In nucleotides, the CDR3 is TGTGCTAGTGGTTTGGTTGTGGGGCCCTTC. The whole variable domain, remainder taken from reference TRBV12-5 and TRBJ2-7, is DARVTQTPRHKVTEMGQEVTMRCQPILGHNTVFWYRQTMMQGLELLAYFRNRAPLDDSGMPKDRFSAEMPDATLATLKIQPSEPRDSAVYFCASGLVVGPFGPGTRLTVT.